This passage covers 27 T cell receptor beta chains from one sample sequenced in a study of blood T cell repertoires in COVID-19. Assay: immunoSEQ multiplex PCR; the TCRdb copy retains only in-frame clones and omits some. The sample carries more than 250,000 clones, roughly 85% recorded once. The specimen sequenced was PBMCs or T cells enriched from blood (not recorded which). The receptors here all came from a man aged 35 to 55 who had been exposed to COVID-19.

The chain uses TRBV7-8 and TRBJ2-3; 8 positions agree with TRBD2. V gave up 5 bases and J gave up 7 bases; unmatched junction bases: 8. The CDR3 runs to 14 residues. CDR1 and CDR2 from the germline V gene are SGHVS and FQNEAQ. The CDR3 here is CASSPGLGLYTQYF. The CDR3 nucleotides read TGTGCCAGCAGCCCGGGACTAGGCCTATATACGCAGTATTTT.

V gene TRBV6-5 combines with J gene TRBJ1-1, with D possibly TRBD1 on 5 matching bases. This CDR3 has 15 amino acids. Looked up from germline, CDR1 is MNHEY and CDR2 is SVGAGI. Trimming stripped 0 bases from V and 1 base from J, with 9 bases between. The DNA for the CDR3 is TGTGCCAGCAGTTACTCCCTAACAGGGAACACTGAAGCTTTCTTT. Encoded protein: CASSYSLTGNTEAFF.

The CDR3 loop is CASSIAVRGYEQYF. The CDR3, as DNA: TGTGCCAGTAGTATAGCAGTACGGGGCTACGAGCAGTACTTC. The gene calls are TRBV19 and TRBJ2-7; perhaps TRBD2 as D (5 bases). Germline V gene sequence: CDR1 LNHDA, CDR2 SQIVND (reference sequence). V lost 1 base to trimming and J lost 3 bases, with 10 bases between them. The length of the CDR3 is 14 residues. The whole variable domain, remainder taken from reference TRBV19 and TRBJ2-7, is DGGITQSPKYLFRKEGQNVTLSCEQNLNHDAMYWYRQDPGQGLRLIYYSQIVNDFQKGDIAEGYSVSREKKESFPLTVTSAQKNPTAFYLCASSIAVRGYEQYFGPGTRLTVT.

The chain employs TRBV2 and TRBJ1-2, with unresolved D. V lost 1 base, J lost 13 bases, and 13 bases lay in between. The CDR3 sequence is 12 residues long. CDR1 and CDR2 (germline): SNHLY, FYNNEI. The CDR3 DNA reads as TGTGCCAGCAGTGAAGGAAACTCACTCCCCACCTTC. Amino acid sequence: CASSEGNSLPTF.

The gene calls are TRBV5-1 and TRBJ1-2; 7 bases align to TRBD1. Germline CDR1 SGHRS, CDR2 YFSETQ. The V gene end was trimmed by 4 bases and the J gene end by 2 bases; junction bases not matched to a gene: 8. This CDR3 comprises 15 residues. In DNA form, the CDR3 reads TGCGCCAGCAGCCCCGAGGGGGCTATCAACTATGGCTACACCTTC. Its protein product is CASSPEGAINYGYTF.

CDR3 nucleotides: TGTGCCAGCTCACCATTACTAGCGGGAGCGTCAAACGAGCAGTACTTC. Translated, it gives CASSPLLAGASNEQYF. The chain combines TRBV18 with TRBJ2-7, with 11 bases lining up with TRBD2. Germline CDR1 reads KGHSH; CDR2 reads LQKENI. J lost 5 bases, V lost 2 bases, and 8 bases had no gene match. The CDR3 is 16 amino acids.

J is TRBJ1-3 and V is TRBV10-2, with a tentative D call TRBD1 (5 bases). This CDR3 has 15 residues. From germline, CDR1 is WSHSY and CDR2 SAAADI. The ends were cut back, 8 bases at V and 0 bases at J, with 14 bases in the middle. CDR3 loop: CASGQDSSSGNTIYF. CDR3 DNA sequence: TGCGCCAGCGGACAAGACTCCAGCTCTGGAAACACCATATATTTT.

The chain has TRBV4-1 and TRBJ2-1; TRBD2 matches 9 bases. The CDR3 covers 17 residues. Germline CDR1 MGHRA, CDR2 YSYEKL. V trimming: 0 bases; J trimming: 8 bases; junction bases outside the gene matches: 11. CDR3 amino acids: CASSQDHELAGFDEQFF. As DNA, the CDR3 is TGCGCCAGCAGCCAAGATCACGAGCTAGCGGGATTCGATGAGCAGTTCTTC.

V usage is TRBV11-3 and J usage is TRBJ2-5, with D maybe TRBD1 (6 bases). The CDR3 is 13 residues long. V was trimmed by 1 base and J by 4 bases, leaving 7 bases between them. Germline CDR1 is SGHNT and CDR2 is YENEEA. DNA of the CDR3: TGTGCCAGCAGCTTAGTCAGGGGAGAGACCCAGTACTTC. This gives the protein CASSLVRGETQYF. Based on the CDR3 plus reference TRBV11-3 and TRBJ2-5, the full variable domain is EAGVVQSPRYKIIEKKQPVAFWCNPISGHNTLYWYLQNLGQGPELLIRYENEEAVDDSQLPKDRFSAERLKGVDSTLKIQPAELGDSAVYLCASSLVRGETQYFGPGTRLLVL.

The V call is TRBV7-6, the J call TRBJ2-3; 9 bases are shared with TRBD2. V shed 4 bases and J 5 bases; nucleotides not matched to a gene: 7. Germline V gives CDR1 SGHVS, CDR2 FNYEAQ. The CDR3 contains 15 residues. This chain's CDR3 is CASSSAGGRGDTQYF. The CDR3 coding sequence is TGTGCCAGCAGCTCAGCGGGAGGCCGAGGAGATACGCAGTATTTT.

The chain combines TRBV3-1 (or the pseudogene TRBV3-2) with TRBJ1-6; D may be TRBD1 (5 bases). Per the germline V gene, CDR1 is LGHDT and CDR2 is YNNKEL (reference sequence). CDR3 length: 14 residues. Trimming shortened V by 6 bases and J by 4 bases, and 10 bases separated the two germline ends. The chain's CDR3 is CASRGEGYNSPLHF. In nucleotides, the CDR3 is TGTGCCAGCAGAGGGGAGGGGTATAATTCACCCCTCCACTTT.

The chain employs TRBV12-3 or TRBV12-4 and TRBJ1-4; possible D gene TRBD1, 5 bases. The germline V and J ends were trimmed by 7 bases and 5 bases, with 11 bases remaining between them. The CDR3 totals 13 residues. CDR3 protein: CASNDRVNEKLFF. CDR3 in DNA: TGTGCCAGCAATGACAGAGTAAATGAAAAACTGTTTTTT.

The chain's CDR3 is CASSLVRGSGANVLTF. The CDR3, as DNA: TGCGCCAGCAGCTTGGTACGGGGCTCTGGGGCCAACGTCCTGACTTTC. The rearrangement links TRBV5-1 to TRBJ2-6, with D possibly matching TRBD2 (5 bases). V dropped 0 bases and J dropped 0 bases, with 7 bases sitting between them. CDR1 and CDR2 (germline): SGHRS, YFSETQ. CDR3 length: 16 amino acids.

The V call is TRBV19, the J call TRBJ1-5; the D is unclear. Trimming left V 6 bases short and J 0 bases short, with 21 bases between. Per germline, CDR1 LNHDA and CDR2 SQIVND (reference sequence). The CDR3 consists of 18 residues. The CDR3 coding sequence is TGTGCCAGTAGAAACGTCCACGCCGGAGCTTATAGCAATCAGCCCCAGCATTTT. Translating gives CASRNVHAGAYSNQPQHF.

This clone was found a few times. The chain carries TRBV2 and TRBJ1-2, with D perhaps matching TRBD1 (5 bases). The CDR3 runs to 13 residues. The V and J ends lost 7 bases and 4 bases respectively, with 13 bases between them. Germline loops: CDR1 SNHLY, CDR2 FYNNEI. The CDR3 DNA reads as TGTGCCAGCAAGACAGTCGATACCTATGGCTACACCTTC. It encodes CASKTVDTYGYTF.

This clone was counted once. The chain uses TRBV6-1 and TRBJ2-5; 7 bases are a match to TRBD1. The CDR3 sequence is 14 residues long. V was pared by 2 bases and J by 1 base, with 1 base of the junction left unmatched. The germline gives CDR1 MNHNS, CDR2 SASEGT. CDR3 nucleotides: TGTGCCAGCAGTGAATGGGACAGCCAAGAGACCCAGTACTTC. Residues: CASSEWDSQETQYF.

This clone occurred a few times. The CDR3 region is CASSPGLADYNEQFF. The CDR3 DNA reads as TGCGCCAGCAGCCCGGGACTAGCGGACTACAATGAGCAGTTCTTC. The chain couples TRBV4-1 to TRBJ2-1; 11 bases match TRBD2. The CDR3 consists of 15 residues. The V and J ends lost 4 bases and 3 bases, in that order; junction bases with no gene match: 2. CDR1 and CDR2 from the germline V gene are MGHRA and YSYEKL.

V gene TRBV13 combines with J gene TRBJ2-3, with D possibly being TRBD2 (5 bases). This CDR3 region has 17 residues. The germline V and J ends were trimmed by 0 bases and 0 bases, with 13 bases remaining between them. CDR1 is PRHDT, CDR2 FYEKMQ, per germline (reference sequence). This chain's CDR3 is CASSLGADLTSTDTQYF. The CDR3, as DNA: TGTGCCAGCAGCTTAGGAGCGGATCTAACTAGCACAGATACGCAGTATTTT.

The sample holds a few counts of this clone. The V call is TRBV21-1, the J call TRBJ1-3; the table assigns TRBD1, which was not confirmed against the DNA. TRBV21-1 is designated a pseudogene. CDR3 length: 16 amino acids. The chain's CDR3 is CASSNGCRESGNTIYF. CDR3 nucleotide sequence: TGTGCCAGCAGCAATGGGTGCAGGGAAAGCGGAAACACCATATATTTT.

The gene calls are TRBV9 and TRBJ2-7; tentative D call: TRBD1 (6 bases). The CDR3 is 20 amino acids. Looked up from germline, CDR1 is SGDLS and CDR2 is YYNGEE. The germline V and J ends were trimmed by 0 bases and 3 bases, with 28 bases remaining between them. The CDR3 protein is CASSVGGGGGAQPAYYEQYF. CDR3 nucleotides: TGTGCCAGCAGCGTAGGTGGTGGGGGCGGAGCACAGCCAGCTTACTACGAGCAGTACTTC.

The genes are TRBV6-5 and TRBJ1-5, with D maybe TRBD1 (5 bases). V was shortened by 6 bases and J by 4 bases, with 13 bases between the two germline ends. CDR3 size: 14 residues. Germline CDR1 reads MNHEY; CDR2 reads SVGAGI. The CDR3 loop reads CASRQRGSNQPQHF. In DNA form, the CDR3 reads TGTGCCAGCAGACAGCGGGGCTCAAATCAGCCCCAGCATTTT.

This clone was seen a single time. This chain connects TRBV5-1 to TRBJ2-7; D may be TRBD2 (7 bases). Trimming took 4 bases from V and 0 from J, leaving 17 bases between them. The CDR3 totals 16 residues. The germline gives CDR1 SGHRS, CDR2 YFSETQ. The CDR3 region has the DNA TGCGCCAGCAGCCTGGGAAAAGGGGGGGCCTCCTACGAGCAGTACTTC. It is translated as CASSLGKGGASYEQYF.

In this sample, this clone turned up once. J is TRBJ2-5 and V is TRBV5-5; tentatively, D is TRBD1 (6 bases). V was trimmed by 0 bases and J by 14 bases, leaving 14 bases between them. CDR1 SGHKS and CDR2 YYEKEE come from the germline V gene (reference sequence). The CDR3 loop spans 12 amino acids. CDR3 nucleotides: TGTGCCAGCAGCTTGGCAGGGGAAGTGTACTACTTC. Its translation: CASSLAGEVYYF.

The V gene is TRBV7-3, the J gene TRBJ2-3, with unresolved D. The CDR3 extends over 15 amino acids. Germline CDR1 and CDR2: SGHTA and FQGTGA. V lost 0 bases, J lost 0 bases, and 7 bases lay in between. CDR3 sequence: CASSLTALSTDTQYF. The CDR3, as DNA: TGTGCCAGCAGCTTAACCGCACTCAGCACAGATACGCAGTATTTT.

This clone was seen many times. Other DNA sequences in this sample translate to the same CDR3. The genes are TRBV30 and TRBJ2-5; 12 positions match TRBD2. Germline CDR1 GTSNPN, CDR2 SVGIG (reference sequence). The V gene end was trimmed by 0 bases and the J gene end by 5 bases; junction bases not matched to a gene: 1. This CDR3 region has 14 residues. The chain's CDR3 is CAWSVGTSGETQYF. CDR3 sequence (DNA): TGTGCCTGGAGTGTAGGGACTAGCGGGGAGACCCAGTACTTC.

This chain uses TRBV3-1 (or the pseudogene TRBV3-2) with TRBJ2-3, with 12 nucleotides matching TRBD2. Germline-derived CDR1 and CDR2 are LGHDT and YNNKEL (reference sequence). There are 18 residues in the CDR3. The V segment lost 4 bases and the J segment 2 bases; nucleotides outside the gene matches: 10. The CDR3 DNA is TGTGCCAGCAGCCGCCGGCTGAGGACTAGCGGGACCACAGATACGCAGTATTTT. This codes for CASSRRLRTSGTTDTQYF.

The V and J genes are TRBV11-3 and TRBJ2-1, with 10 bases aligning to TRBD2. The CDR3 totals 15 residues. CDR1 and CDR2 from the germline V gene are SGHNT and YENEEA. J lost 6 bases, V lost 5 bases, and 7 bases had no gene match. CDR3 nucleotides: TGTGCCAGCAGCCCCTGGGCTAGCGGGAGCAATGAGCAGTTCTTC. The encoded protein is CASSPWASGSNEQFF.